This entry lists 26 T cell receptor beta chains sequenced from one sample in a study of regulatory T cells in long-lasting Graves disease. As to time point: persistent/refractory GD, antithyroid drugs over 5 years with positive TRAb. The TCR library was made from RNA that had been extracted from PBMCs in TRIzol. For TCR beta, libraries came from iRepertoire HTBI primers and Arm-PCR of CDR3 regions. Each CDR3 protein is one row after TCRdb ran MiXCR on the multiplex PCR reads. This table holds a few hundred thousand distinct CDR3 sequences, about 22% found once. The sequences come from peripheral blood mononuclear cells (PBMCs), collected when the disease was refractory, from a patient treated with antithyroid drugs. The receptors originated from a female donor with Graves disease.

V gene TRBV7-2 combines with J gene TRBJ1-6; TRBD1 matches at 7 bases. After removal of 0 bases from V and 7 bases from J, the junction contained 3 bases not matched to a gene. CDR1 is SGHTA, CDR2 FQGNSA, per germline. The length of the CDR3 is 15 residues. CDR3 coding DNA: TGTGCCAGCAGCTTAGCGGCCAGGGGGAATTCACCCCTCCACTTT. It codes for CASSLAARGNSPLHF.

This chain connects TRBV7-2 to TRBJ2-3, with 7 nucleotides matching TRBD2. J lost 5 bases, V lost 2 bases, and 7 bases had no gene match. Germline V gene sequence: CDR1 SGHTA, CDR2 FQGNSA. The CDR3 length is 15 residues. This chain's CDR3 is CASSLRGVVGDTQYF. DNA for the CDR3: TGTGCCAGCAGCTTACGGGGGGTTGTGGGAGATACGCAGTATTTT. Full variable domain (outside the CDR3, taken from reference TRBV7-2 and TRBJ2-3): GAGVSQSPSNKVTEKGKDVELRCDPISGHTALYWYRQSLGQGLEFLIYFQGNSAPDKSGLPSDRFSAERTGGSVSTLTIQRTQQEDSAVYLCASSLRGVVGDTQYFGPGTRLTVL.

Comments on this clonotype: The likely explanation is a read error, given a far larger clone one base away. The chain combines TRBV28 with TRBJ2-5; D unclear. Germline V gene sequence: CDR1 MDHEN, CDR2 SYDVKM. This CDR3 contains 13 residues. The CDR3: CASSLEIQETLYF. The CDR3 DNA is TGTGCCAGCAGCTTAGAGATACAAGAGACCCTGTACTTC.

To note about this clonotype: This clone may be a read error of a much larger clone one base away. This chain connects TRBV7-9 to TRBJ2-7; the match to TRBD2 covers 12 bases. CDR3 length: 20 amino acids. V lost 4 bases, J lost 2 bases, and 18 bases stayed unmatched. Germline loops: CDR1 SEHNR, CDR2 FQNEAQ (reference sequence). CDR3 sequence (DNA): TGTGCCAGCAGCTACAGTAGACAGGGCGGACTAGCGGGACAACCCTACGAGCAGTACTTC. Its translation is CASSYSRQGGLAGQPYEQYF.

The rearrangement joins TRBV29-1 to TRBJ2-3; TRBD2 agrees at 11 bases. Germline loops: CDR1 SQVTM, CDR2 ANQGSEA. Germline trimming cut 5 bases from V and 2 bases from J; bases unmatched to any gene: 15. The CDR3 totals 18 residues. In DNA, the CDR3 is TGCAGCGTTCGACTAGCGGGGATGAGTATGGGATTCACAGATACGCAGTATTTT. It specifies CSVRLAGMSMGFTDTQYF.

The chain is built from TRBV16 and TRBJ1-5; 9 nucleotides align to TRBD1. Germline assignment: CDR1 KGHSY and CDR2 FQNENV. The trim removed 6 bases at V and 3 bases at J, leaving 6 bases unmatched. The CDR3 totals 15 residues. The CDR3 sequence is CASRRTGAINQPQHF. In nucleotides, the CDR3 is TGTGCCAGCAGGCGGACAGGGGCTATCAATCAGCCCCAGCATTTT.

This clonotype was recorded at least ten times. The chain joins TRBV20-1 to TRBJ2-7; D is perhaps TRBD1 or TRBD2 (6 bases each). Germline V lookup: CDR1 DFQATT, CDR2 SNEGSKA (reference sequence). Trimming removed 4 bases from V and 6 bases from J, with 19 bases in between. There are 14 residues in the CDR3. The DNA for the CDR3 is TGCAGTGCTACCCGGGAGACAGGTGTCTCCGAGCAGTACTTC. Protein product: CSATRETGVSEQYF.

This clonotype has a count of ten or more. The chain joins TRBV28 to TRBJ2-7, with 9 positions matching TRBD1. Germline CDR1 reads MDHEN; CDR2 reads SYDVKM. V was clipped by 7 bases and J by 7 bases; unmatched bases: 20. This CDR3 contains 17 residues. The CDR3 DNA reads TGTGCCAGCATCCCACCCCGGACAGGGGCATACGTGGGGGAGCAGTACTTC. It codes for CASIPPRTGAYVGEQYF.

This clonotype appeared a few times. The chain links TRBV20-1 to TRBJ1-2, with D perhaps TRBD1 (5 bases). This CDR3 has 13 residues. Trimming removed 5 bases from V and 4 bases from J, with 14 bases in between. CDR1 DFQATT and CDR2 SNEGSKA come from the germline V gene (reference sequence). The chain's CDR3 is CSAPEAGTYGYTF. The DNA for the CDR3 is TGCAGTGCTCCCGAGGCGGGGACCTATGGCTACACCTTC.

This clonotype was counted once. The chain joins TRBV6-2 or TRBV6-3 to TRBJ2-1; 14 bases fit TRBD2. Germline V gene lookup returns CDR1 MNHEY and CDR2 SVGEGT. V lost 0 bases, J lost 10 bases, and 14 bases stayed unmatched. There are 19 residues in the CDR3. The CDR3 coding sequence is TGTGCCAGCAGTTACTCGTTTTTACAGACTAGCGGGAGGGTAGGGGAGCAGTTCTTC. It encodes CASSYSFLQTSGRVGEQFF.

In regard to this clonotype: A read error is possible here, since a much larger clone lies one base away. The chain employs TRBV10-3 and TRBJ1-5, with unresolved D. Germline CDR1 ENHRY, CDR2 SYGVKD. The germline V and J ends were trimmed by 2 bases and 3 bases, with 8 bases remaining between them. There are 14 residues in the CDR3. CDR3 nucleotide sequence: TGTGCCATCAGTGAGGGCGGGGACAATCAGCCCCAGCATTTT. Residues: CAISEGGDNQPQHF.

J is TRBJ1-2 and V is TRBV4-2; 9 positions match TRBD1. The germline CDR1 and CDR2 sequences are LGHNA and YNFKEQ. The length of the CDR3 is 14 residues. Trimming at V came to 3 bases and at J to 6 bases, leaving 5 bases not matched to a gene. The CDR3 coding sequence is TGTGCCAGCAGCCACGGACAGGGGAGGGATGGCTACACCTTC. Translating it yields CASSHGQGRDGYTF.

This clonotype was detected a few times. The rearrangement links TRBV6-1 to TRBJ2-5; D unresolved. The CDR3 has 13 residues. V lost 11 bases to trimming and J lost 5 bases, with 18 bases between them. Germline CDR1 is MNHNS and CDR2 is SASEGT. CDR3 DNA sequence: TGTGCCGGCAAAGATGCCCAAACGGAGACCCAGTACTTC. Translating it yields CAGKDAQTETQYF.

The genes are TRBV7-6 and TRBJ2-3; TRBD1 agrees at 7 bases. Germline V gives CDR1 SGHVS, CDR2 FNYEAQ. J was trimmed by 13 bases and V by 5 bases; bases with no gene match: 12. The CDR3 sequence is 13 residues long. The CDR3 reads CASSPGTARSEYF. The CDR3 nucleotides read TGTGCCAGCAGCCCCGGGACAGCCCGGTCGGAGTATTTT.

This clonotype was found many times. The chain uses TRBV6-1 and TRBJ1-1; weak D call: TRBD1 (5 bases). This CDR3 region has 18 residues. Germline V gene data show CDR1 as MNHNS and CDR2 as SASEGT. V was shortened by 7 bases and J by 0 bases, with 24 bases between the two germline ends. The CDR3 reads CASIRGGVAGPMNTEAFF. The DNA of the CDR3 is TGTGCCAGCATTCGTGGAGGGGTGGCAGGGCCGATGAACACTGAAGCTTTCTTT.

The gene calls are TRBV13 and TRBJ2-5, with 8 bases matching TRBD1. The V and J ends lost 5 bases and 4 bases, in that order; junction bases with no gene match: 12. Germline CDR1 PRHDT, CDR2 FYEKMQ (reference sequence). The CDR3 sequence is 16 residues long. CDR3: CASSTPDRGGGETQYF. The DNA for the CDR3 is TGTGCCAGCAGCACTCCCGACAGGGGAGGTGGAGAGACCCAGTACTTC.

This clonotype was seen a few times. The V and J genes are TRBV6-1 and TRBJ2-3, with D uncertain. Germline lookup yields CDR1 MNHNS and CDR2 SASEGT. V was clipped by 7 bases and J by 4 bases, with 12 bases between them. The CDR3 runs 13 residues. CDR3 sequence reads: CASTFRVADTQYF. The CDR3, as DNA: TGTGCCAGCACTTTTCGCGTGGCAGATACGCAGTATTTT.

With respect to this clonotype: This sequence may be a read error, since a much larger clone differs from it by one base. The chain uses TRBV12-3 or TRBV12-4 and TRBJ1-1, with unresolved D. This CDR3 is built from 13 residues. The CDR3 here is CASSPPSNTGAFF. CDR3 sequence (DNA): TGTGCCAGCAGTCCCCCCTCGAACACTGGAGCTTTCTTT.

This rearrangement joins TRBV9 to TRBJ1-6, with TRBD1 matching over 7 bases. V dropped 3 bases and J dropped 5; count of bases not matched to a gene: 5. Per the germline V gene, CDR1 is SGDLS and CDR2 is YYNGEE. The CDR3 totals 15 residues. The DNA of the CDR3 is TGTGCCAGCAGCGCGCGACAGGGAAATAATTCACCCCTCCACTTT. This codes for CASSARQGNNSPLHF. Using reference TRBV9 and TRBJ1-6 for the parts outside the CDR3, the full variable domain is DSGVTQTPKHLITATGQRVTLRCSPRSGDLSVYWYQQSLDQGLQFLIQYYNGEERAKGNILERFSAQQFPDLHSELNLSSLELGDSALYFCASSARQGNNSPLHFGNGTRLTVT.

The chain employs TRBV5-1 and TRBJ1-3; no firm D call. V shed 7 bases and J shed 2 bases, with 19 bases lying between them. The CDR3 spans 16 residues. The germline CDR1 and CDR2 sequences are SGHRS and YFSETQ. The DNA for the CDR3 is TGCGCCAGCGGGAGCGGCCAAATCGCCCCTGGAAACACCATATATTTT. Translation gives CASGSGQIAPGNTIYF.

CDR3 sequence (DNA): TGTGCCAGCAGCTTGGGAACAGGGCAAAAGCCCCAGCATTTT. The encoded protein is CASSLGTGQKPQHF. The V call is TRBV5-6, the J call TRBJ1-5; weak D call: TRBD1 (6 bases). V lost 0 bases to trimming and J lost 8 bases, with 12 bases between them. Germline values: CDR1 SGHDT, CDR2 YYEEEE. This CDR3 contains 14 residues. Based on the CDR3 plus reference TRBV5-6 and TRBJ1-5, the full variable domain is DAGVTQSPTHLIKTRGQQVTLRCSPKSGHDTVSWYQQALGQGPQFIFQYYEEEERQRGNFPDRFSGHQFPNYSSELNVNALLLGDSALYLCASSLGTGQKPQHFGDGTRLSIL.

This clonotype was counted only a few times. In DNA, the CDR3 is TGTGCCAGCAGCCAAGGAGGGGGGGATGCCGAGACCCAGTACTTC. Residues: CASSQGGGDAETQYF. This rearrangement joins TRBV3-1 to TRBJ2-5; D might be TRBD2 (7 bases). The V and J ends lost 1 base and 5 bases respectively, with 14 bases between them. Germline CDR1 is LGHDT and CDR2 is YNNKEL (reference sequence). This CDR3 comprises 15 residues.

The sample holds a few counts of this clonotype. CDR3 sequence (DNA): TGTGCCAGCAGTTACTCGCTAGCGGTCCCCGTGGAGCAGTACTTC. Protein: CASSYSLAVPVEQYF. The gene calls are TRBV6-5 and TRBJ2-7, with 7 bases fitting TRBD2. Germline trimming cut 0 bases from V and 7 bases from J; bases unmatched to any gene: 9. The CDR3 extends over 15 amino acids. The germline gives CDR1 MNHEY, CDR2 SVGAGI.

For this clonotype: A much larger clonotype is one base distant, so this may be a read error. The J gene is TRBJ1-2, the V gene TRBV28; weak D call: TRBD1 (5 bases). The ends were cut back, 5 bases at V and 4 bases at J, with 17 bases in the middle. The CDR3 sequence is 15 residues long. The germline CDR1 and CDR2 sequences are MDHEN and SYDVKM. CDR3: CASSEPDGGGYGYTF. DNA of the CDR3: TGTGCCAGCAGTGAGCCGGACGGGGGGGGCTATGGCTACACCTTC.

This chain links TRBV9 with TRBJ1-2; 10 bases line up with TRBD1. The V and J ends lost 7 bases and 8 bases, in that order; junction bases with no gene match: 8. In germline, CDR1 is SGDLS, CDR2 YYNGEE. This CDR3 is 13 amino acids long. In DNA, the CDR3 is TGTGCCAGCTCGGGTGGGACAGGGGAAGGCTACACCTTC. Its translation is CASSGGTGEGYTF.

CDR3 bases: TGTGCCAGCAGCTTAGTTGGTCTAAGGCCAGACACCGGGGAGCTGTTTTTT. Protein: CASSLVGLRPDTGELFF. The chain has TRBV7-3 and TRBJ2-2; D gene unclear. The V gene's germline CDR1 is SGHTA and CDR2 FQGTGA. The CDR3 has 17 residues. V gave up 2 bases and J gave up 3 bases, with 16 bases separating them.